Presented here are 21 T cell receptor beta chains from one specimen sequenced in a study of blood T cell repertoires in COVID-19. The data were produced by immunoSEQ multiplex PCR, yet TCRdb's version contains in-frame clones alone and is incomplete. The sample contains 200,000 or so clones, roughly 85% of which appear only once. Sequencing was carried out using peripheral blood. These receptors all stem from a woman in her twenties or thirties with acute or convalescent COVID-19.

The CDR3 DNA reads TGTGCCAGCAGCTCCATACCGACAGGAACCTCTGGAAACACCATATATTTT. Its protein product is CASSSIPTGTSGNTIYF. The rearrangement links TRBV7-9 to TRBJ1-3; D may be TRBD1 (6 bases). Trimming stripped 4 bases from V and 0 bases from J, with 16 bases between. This CDR3 region has 17 residues. The germline gives CDR1 SEHNR, CDR2 FQNEAQ (reference sequence).

The sample holds a few counts of this clone. The gene calls are TRBV5-4 and TRBJ2-3, with D uncertain. V was pared by 1 base and J by 4 bases, with 10 bases between. Germline V gene sequence: CDR1 SGHNT, CDR2 YYREEE (reference sequence). This CDR3 region has 14 residues. The CDR3, as DNA: TGTGCCAGCAGCTTGCGAAGCGACGCAGATACGCAGTATTTT. Protein product: CASSLRSDADTQYF.

This clone was detected once. In DNA, the CDR3 is TGTGCCAGCAGTCGGGAGTTCGACGAGCAGTACTTC. It specifies CASSREFDEQYF. V is TRBV28 and J is TRBJ2-7; possibly TRBD2 for D (6 bases). Germline CDR1 is MDHEN and CDR2 is SYDVKM. V lost 5 bases and J 5 bases, leaving 10 bases between the germline ends. This CDR3 is built from 12 residues.

This clone occurred a few times. Other DNA sequences from this sample encode an identical CDR3 as well. The rearrangement joins TRBV5-1 to TRBJ1-2, with a possible D match to TRBD1 (5 bases). CDR3 length: 14 residues. Germline values: CDR1 SGHRS, CDR2 YFSETQ. Trimming cost V 0 bases and J 2 bases, with 8 bases left between them. The CDR3: CASSLVSGNYGYTF. CDR3 DNA sequence: TGCGCCAGCAGCTTGGTCTCAGGGAACTATGGCTACACCTTC.

The V gene is TRBV7-8, the J gene TRBJ1-1; no reliable D call. This CDR3 is 12 amino acids long. Trimming shortened V by 5 bases and J by 10 bases, and 14 bases separated the two germline ends. The germline V gene has CDR1 SGHVS and CDR2 FQNEAQ. The CDR3 sequence: CASSPPSPGAFF. CDR3 sequence (DNA): TGTGCCAGCAGCCCCCCTTCACCCGGAGCTTTCTTT. Full variable domain (missing parts from reference TRBV7-8 and TRBJ1-1): GAGVSQSPRYKVAKRGQDVALRCDPISGHVSLFWYQQALGQGPEFLTYFQNEAQLDKSGLPSDRFFAERPEGSVSTLKIQRTQQEDSAVYLCASSPPSPGAFFGQGTRLTVV.

The chain recombines TRBV30 with TRBJ1-6, with 7 bases lining up with TRBD1. The CDR3 spans 14 residues. The germline CDR1 and CDR2 sequences are GTSNPN and SVGIG (reference sequence). The trim removed 2 bases at V and 5 bases at J, leaving 3 bases unmatched. The CDR3 region is CAWSQDRNNSPLHF. The CDR3 DNA follows: TGTGCCTGGAGTCAGGACAGGAATAATTCACCCCTCCACTTT.

The chain is built from TRBV5-6 and TRBJ1-2; 8 positions match TRBD1. The junction had 16 bases not matched to a gene; V was cut back by 2 bases and J by 7 bases. This CDR3 has 17 residues. Germline V gene data show CDR1 as SGHDT and CDR2 as YYEEEE. The CDR3 DNA reads as TGTGCCAGCAGCTTCGGGGGGACAGGAGACTATATGGGTGGCTACACCTTC. Translating it yields CASSFGGTGDYMGGYTF.

The rearrangement uses TRBV7-8 and TRBJ1-2; 7 bases fit TRBD1. Trimming cost V 5 bases and J 2 bases; bases outside gene matches: 5. Looked up from germline, CDR1 is SGHVS and CDR2 is FQNEAQ. This CDR3 comprises 14 residues. The CDR3 DNA is TGTGCCAGCAGCCTGGGACAGAGAAACTATGGCTACACCTTC. Translation: CASSLGQRNYGYTF. Complete variable domain (other parts from reference TRBV7-8 and TRBJ1-2): GAGVSQSPRYKVAKRGQDVALRCDPISGHVSLFWYQQALGQGPEFLTYFQNEAQLDKSGLPSDRFFAERPEGSVSTLKIQRTQQEDSAVYLCASSLGQRNYGYTFGSGTRLTVV.

This clone occurred once. The rearrangement uses TRBV4-3 and TRBJ2-5, with 9 bases aligning to TRBD1. Trimming removed 4 bases from V and 5 bases from J; junction bases left unmatched: 8. This CDR3 spans 15 amino acids. Germline lookup yields CDR1 LGHNA and CDR2 YSLEER. For the CDR3, the DNA is TGCGCCAGCAGCCCTTCGGACAGGGGCGAGGAGACCCAGTACTTC. As protein: CASSPSDRGEETQYF.

The chain combines TRBV15 with TRBJ2-1; 11 bases fit TRBD2. The junction had 18 bases not matched to a gene; V was cut back by 3 bases and J by 2 bases. Germline CDR1 LNHNV, CDR2 YYDKDF (reference sequence). This CDR3 is built from 21 residues. CDR3 loop: CATSSDELAGALPFTYNEQFF. Written as DNA, the CDR3 is TGTGCCACCAGCAGCGATGAACTAGCGGGGGCCTTGCCCTTTACCTACAATGAGCAGTTCTTC.

The rearrangement joins TRBV7-9 to TRBJ2-5; D unresolved. The CDR3 totals 11 residues. The V end was cut by 5 bases, the J end by 4 bases, with 5 bases between. Germline assignment: CDR1 SEHNR and CDR2 FQNEAQ (reference sequence). CDR3 protein: CASSVGETQYF. CDR3 nucleotides: TGTGCCAGCAGCGTCGGAGAGACCCAGTACTTC.

V gene TRBV7-2 combines with J gene TRBJ2-7; D is perhaps TRBD2 (5 bases). Germline-derived CDR1 and CDR2 are SGHTA and FQGNSA. V was cut by 10 bases and J by 2 bases, with 15 bases left in between. The CDR3 totals 13 residues. The CDR3 loop is CATRQAGPYEQYF. CDR3 sequence (DNA): TGTGCCACTCGCCAGGCGGGTCCCTACGAGCAGTACTTC.

This clone was seen a few times. The chain carries TRBV5-4 and TRBJ2-1; possible D gene TRBD1, 6 bases. Germline-derived CDR1 and CDR2 are SGHNT and YYREEE (reference sequence). Deletions cut 7 bases from V and 1 base from J, with 12 bases between. CDR3 length: 14 residues. CDR3 in amino acids: CASGPQGSYNEQFF. The CDR3 coding sequence is TGTGCCAGCGGCCCACAGGGTTCCTACAATGAGCAGTTCTTC.

Regarding this clone: Relative to the germline gene, one junction end is altered; a read error may explain this. The chain combines TRBV7-7 with TRBJ2-2; 7 positions match TRBD1. The CDR3 is 12 residues long. Germline CDR1 and CDR2: SSHAT and FNYEAQ (reference sequence). The CDR3 here is CASSRTGLELFF. CDR3 DNA sequence: TGTGCTAGCAGCCGGACAGGCCTAGAGCTGTTTTTT.

This rearrangement joins TRBV7-2 to TRBJ1-2; D unclear. V was clipped by 3 bases and J by 8 bases, with 10 bases between them. Germline V gene sequence: CDR1 SGHTA, CDR2 FQGNSA. The CDR3 length is 12 residues. The CDR3, as DNA: TGTGCCAGCAGCTTTGCGGGGAGCGGCTACACCTTC. Translation gives CASSFAGSGYTF.

The genes are TRBV4-2 and TRBJ2-5; D is perhaps TRBD2 (6 bases). With 4 bases removed from V and 2 bases from J, the gap between germline ends came to 17 bases. The CDR3 has 16 amino acids. Germline V gene sequence: CDR1 LGHNA, CDR2 YNFKEQ. The chain's CDR3 is CASSPLGGREQETQYF. CDR3 coding DNA: TGTGCCAGCAGCCCGCTAGGAGGGCGGGAACAAGAGACCCAGTACTTC.

On this clone: Other DNA sequences in this specimen translate into the identical CDR3. The chain uses TRBV28 and TRBJ1-5; no firm D call. V was trimmed by 1 base and J by 6 bases, leaving 4 bases between them. Germline assignment: CDR1 MDHEN and CDR2 SYDVKM. This CDR3 is 12 amino acids long. The CDR3 DNA follows: TGTGCCAGCAGTTTATCAGGTCAGCCCCAGCATTTT. Translated, it gives CASSLSGQPQHF.

This clone showed up just a few times. V usage is TRBV12-3 or TRBV12-4 and J usage is TRBJ2-1, with D unresolved. V lost 7 bases and J 5 bases, leaving 6 bases between the germline ends. There are 11 residues in the CDR3. The CDR3 coding sequence is TGTGCCAGCAAATTTAACAATGAGCAGTTCTTC. Its translation is CASKFNNEQFF.

V and J are TRBV5-4 and TRBJ1-1; 10 bases are shared with TRBD1. J lost 1 base, V lost 6 bases, and 9 bases had no gene match. Per the germline V gene, CDR1 is SGHNT and CDR2 is YYREEE (reference sequence). This CDR3 comprises 16 residues. The CDR3 spells CASTNPGQGGNTEAFF. In nucleotides, the CDR3 is TGTGCCAGCACCAATCCAGGACAGGGGGGGAACACTGAAGCTTTCTTT.

This clone showed up just a few times. The chain carries TRBV5-1 and TRBJ2-3, with D perhaps matching TRBD2 (6 bases). Trimming left V 4 bases short and J 3 bases short, with 18 bases between. The CDR3 contains 16 residues. CDR1 is SGHRS and CDR2 is YFSETQ in the germline V gene. This CDR3 is CASSLNLAGRTDTQYF. CDR3 bases: TGCGCCAGCAGCCTAAACCTGGCGGGACGAACAGATACGCAGTATTTT.

This chain links TRBV28 with TRBJ1-3; 10 nucleotides match TRBD1. Germline CDR1 and CDR2: MDHEN and SYDVKM. CDR3 length equals 20 residues. V dropped 3 bases and J dropped 5; count of bases not matched to a gene: 19. The CDR3 region has the DNA TGTGCCAGCAGTTTTTCGCCGACCGAACGGGACAGGGGTTTGAGAAACACCATATATTTT. Protein sequence: CASSFSPTERDRGLRNTIYF.